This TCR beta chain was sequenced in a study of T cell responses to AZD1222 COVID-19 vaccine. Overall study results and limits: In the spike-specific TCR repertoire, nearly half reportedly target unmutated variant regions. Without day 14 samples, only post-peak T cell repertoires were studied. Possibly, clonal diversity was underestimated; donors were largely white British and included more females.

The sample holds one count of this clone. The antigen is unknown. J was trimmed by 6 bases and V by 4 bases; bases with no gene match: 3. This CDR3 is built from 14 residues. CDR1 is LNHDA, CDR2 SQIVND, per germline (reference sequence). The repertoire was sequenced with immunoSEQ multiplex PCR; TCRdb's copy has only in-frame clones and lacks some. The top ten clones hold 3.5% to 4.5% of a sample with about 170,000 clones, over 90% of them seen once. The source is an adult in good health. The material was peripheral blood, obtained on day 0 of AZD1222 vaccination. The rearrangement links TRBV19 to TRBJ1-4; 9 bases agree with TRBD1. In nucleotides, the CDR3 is TGTGCCAGTAGTACCCGGACAGGGGATGAAAAACTGTTTTTT. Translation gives CASSTRTGDEKLFF.